This T cell receptor (beta chain) came from a study of CD8 T cells in acute hepatitis C reinfection (dated by TCRdb to the early 2020s). As for the study more broadly: Both during acute infection and after viral clearance, the study profiled the TCRbeta repertoire of CD8+ T cells that were specific for the HCV NS3-1073 epitope. Paired acute and follow-up samples were contributed by four spontaneous resolvers. General study outcomes and caveats: No follow-up repertoires were available for chronically infected subjects, since NS3-1073 specific cells were too rare to be sorted. The NS3-1073 specific repertoires were highly diverse, and diversity did not differ significantly among acute resolver, follow-up resolver and acute chronic samples. Roughly 13 public clonotypes were identified irrespective of outcome, and one of the public clonotypes used V04-02/J02-02. Preferential use of the TRBV04 and TRBV06 gene families was observed in all groups, and this preferential usage was not explained by overrepresentation in the naive pool. CDR3 sequences shared with other epitopes were rare, and differing sequencing approaches may have limited exact matching. Because bulk sequencing covered only the TCRbeta chain, the alphabeta pairing of the public clonotypes could not be determined.

With respect to this clone: Its antigen is still unknown. Base qualities were left out, and no much larger clone turns up one base away.

CDR1 MNHEY and CDR2 SMNVEV are derived from the germline V gene (reference sequence). Spanning cysteine to phenylalanine, the CDR3 consists of 17 amino acids. Here the CDR3 DNA is all that survives: 51 bases in frame from base 1. From V the trimming removes 6 bases and from J it removes 2 bases, while the gene matches leave 12 bases of the junction unaccounted for. This specimen's time point label, interpreted: naive CD8 control sorted from an acute-time-point sample. Enrolled in the Montreal Hepatitis C Cohort (HEPCO) in Canada, the donors were people who inject drugs, and these donors were followed every 3 months. Acute primary HCV infection was defined as a positive HCV RNA or antibody test after a negative test within the previous 24 weeks. Antibodies against CD3, CD8 and CD45RO were used for surface staining, and dead cells were excluded with an aqua fixable dye. The cohort included fewer than 10 spontaneous resolvers, defined as subjects with HCV RNA clearance within 24 weeks. Once thawed from cryostorage, peripheral blood mononuclear cells underwent negative selection via the MACS CD8+ T cell Isolation Kit to obtain CD8+ T cells. Cells were sorted on a BD FACSAria II cell sorter.

Genomic DNA was extracted from the FACS-sorted cells, and the TCRbeta chains were sequenced by the commercial immunoSEQ service. The study's processing was this. ImmunoSEQ Analyzer software v3.0 and R v3.5.1 were the tools used to analyze the repertoire data. Sequences containing stop codons or out-of-frame rearrangements were removed, so only productive rearrangements were analyzed. The sequencing provider supplied the Simpson diversity, Shannon entropy, CDR3 length and nucleotide addition metrics. Clonotypes were grouped by frequency as dominant, sub-dominant, low or lowest abundance, and most analyses excluded clonotypes below 0.1%. A CDR3 amino acid clonotype was designated public if detected in at least two subjects at a cumulative frequency of at least 0.5%. This is the immuneACCESS table as TCRdb keeps it, with only in-frame sequences that have V and J called. A part of the clones is gone; compared with another copy, unresolved V genes explain less than half, and the rest is unexplained. V and J calls and clone size are as listed in that table; D and trimming were resolved from the DNA. For this sample there are about 38,000 clones; approximately 85% appear just once. The top ten clonotypes cover approximately 11% of the sample.

This clonotype was sampled from a woman under 30 who spontaneously cleared hepatitis C infection. This receptor chain uses TRBV27 and TRBJ2-4, with 8 middle bases fitting TRBD1. Source material: naive CD8+ T cells from PBMCs. This specimen's cell subset or site label, interpreted: sorted total naive CD45RO-negative CD8+ T cells. DNA sequence: TGTGCCAGCAGCCTAGGGGGACAGGAGTTTTCCAAAAACATTCAGTACTTC. This encodes CASSLGGQEFSKNIQYF.